The rows below give T cell receptor beta chains drawn from one sample of a study of CD8+ T cells in alopecia areata. Data came from immunoSEQ multiplex PCR; TCRdb stores just in-frame clones and leaves some out. The sample includes 130,000 to 150,000 clones, 82% of them seen just once. The sample here was CD8+ T cells sorted from blood, taken at week 4, from a patient treated with tofacitinib. These receptor sequences come from a human donor with alopecia areata. Each CDR3 is given with its conserved first and last residue. The order of the fields is V gene, D gene, J gene, clone size, CDR3 DNA, CDR3 protein. D genes are given only for firm matches. Rows may omit the clone size; those that give it use once, few, many or a size class.

TRBV7-6	.	TRBJ2-7	.	TGTGCCAGCAGCTTAGGCTTGGTCGGGTCTCGGTACGAGCAGTACTTC	CASSLGLVGSRYEQYF
TRBV2	.	TRBJ1-1	.	TGTGCCAGCAGTGAGGGTCCGGGTAAAAAGAACACTGAAGCTTTCTTT	CASSEGPGKKNTEAFF
TRBV7-9	TRBD1	TRBJ2-5	few	TGTGCCAGCAGCCCAAACCCAGGGGGCCAAGAGACCCAGTACTTC	CASSPNPGGQETQYF
TRBV27	.	TRBJ2-7	.	TGTGCCAGCAGCTTTAATGTACGGACGGCCAGCTCCTACGAGCAGTACTTC	CASSFNVRTASSYEQYF
TRBV13	TRBD2	TRBJ2-7	.	TGTGCCAGCAGCCTTAGCCGGGGGGGCTACGAGCAGTACTTC	CASSLSRGGYEQYF
TRBV7-2	.	TRBJ2-6	once	TGTGCCAGCAGGGGTAGTGGGGCCAACGTCCTGACTTTC	CASRGSGANVLTF
TRBV7-8	.	TRBJ2-2	.	TGTGCCAGCAGCTTGCCAGGGAACACCGGGGAGCTGTTTTTT	CASSLPGNTGELFF
TRBV5-1	.	TRBJ2-5	.	TGCGCCAGCAGCTTCGAGGCTAACGGGCCGCAAGAGACCCAGTACTTC	CASSFEANGPQETQYF
TRBV29-1	.	TRBJ2-7	.	TGCAGCGTTCTCGTACTATACGAGCAGTACTTC	CSVLVLYEQYF
TRBV29-1	.	TRBJ2-2	.	TGCAGCGTTCGGACAGAGTACACCGGGGAGCTGTTTTTT	CSVRTEYTGELFF
TRBV2	TRBD1	TRBJ2-5	.	TGTGCCAGCAGTGAATGGAGGACAGGGGAGACCCAGTACTTC	CASSEWRTGETQYF
TRBV6-5	.	TRBJ2-7	.	TGTGCCAGCAGTTACCTTGACAATTACGAGCAGTACTTC	CASSYLDNYEQYF
TRBV9	.	TRBJ1-2	.	TGTGCCAGCAGCGTAGCGGAGGATGGCTACACCTTC	CASSVAEDGYTF
TRBV13	TRBD2	TRBJ2-7	.	TGTGCCAGCAGCTTAGGGCGGGGGGAAGCCTACGAGCAGTACTTC	CASSLGRGEAYEQYF
TRBV27	.	TRBJ1-2	.	TGTGCCAGCAGCCAGGTGAGGATCGGCTATGGCTACACCTTC	CASSQVRIGYGYTF
TRBV4-3	.	TRBJ2-7	.	TGCGCCAGCAGCCACCTTTCCTTGGGTGAGCAGTACTTC	CASSHLSLGEQYF
TRBV27	.	TRBJ2-4	.	TGTGCCAGCAGCTCGGGAAGCGAGTCCAAAAACATTCAGTACTTC	CASSSGSESKNIQYF
TRBV11-2	.	TRBJ2-6	.	TGTGCCAGCAGCTTAGAAGACTCTGGGGCCAACGTCCTGACTTTC	CASSLEDSGANVLTF
TRBV13	.	TRBJ1-5	.	TGTGCCAGCAGCTTAGGCGGGGCCGGCAATCAGCCCCAGCATTTT	CASSLGGAGNQPQHF
TRBV2	TRBD1	TRBJ1-1	.	TGTGCCAGCAGTGGACAGGGAGGCTCTATCGCTTTCTTT	CASSGQGGSIAFF
TRBV27	TRBD1	TRBJ1-1	.	TGTGCCAGCCGTCACCCGGGACAGGGGAACACTGAAGCTTTCTTT	CASRHPGQGNTEAFF
TRBV27	.	TRBJ2-3	.	TGTGCCAGCAGAATGTCAACAGATACGCAGTATTTT	CASRMSTDTQYF
TRBV5-6	.	TRBJ1-3	.	TGTGCCAGCAGCCAGGGGCAACTCATTGGAAACACCATATATTTT	CASSQGQLIGNTIYF
TRBV7-6	TRBD2	TRBJ2-7	.	TGTGCCAGCAGCCCGCTAGCGGGGGTTGGATCAGGCGAGCAGTACTTC	CASSPLAGVGSGEQYF
TRBV29-1	.	TRBJ1-1	.	TGCAGCGTTGTGGGGAACACTGAAGCTTTCTTT	CSVVGNTEAFF
TRBV7-9	.	TRBJ2-1	.	TGTGCCAGCAGAATAGAGGGGATATACAATGAGCAGTTCTTC	CASRIEGIYNEQFF
TRBV10-3	TRBD1	TRBJ1-2	.	TGTGCCACCCAGACAGGGGGAACCTATGGCTACACCTTC	CATQTGGTYGYTF
TRBV27	TRBD2	TRBJ2-1	.	TGTGCCAGCAGTTTGTCAGCGGGGGCCTCCTACAATGAGCAGTTCTTC	CASSLSAGASYNEQFF
TRBV29-1	TRBD1	TRBJ2-2	.	TGCAGCGTTGAGGAGACAGGGGGTACGGTCGGGGAGCTGTTTTTT	CSVEETGGTVGELFF
TRBV29-1	.	TRBJ1-2	.	TGCAGCGTAGACGGACCACATAACTATGGCTACACCTTC	CSVDGPHNYGYTF
TRBV5-6	TRBD2	TRBJ2-5	.	TGTGCCAGCAGCTTGATTGCTAGCGGGGGATCAGAGACCCAGTACTTC	CASSLIASGGSETQYF
TRBV10-3	TRBD1	TRBJ2-4	.	TGTGCCACCGGGACAGTAAAAAACATTCAGTACTTC	CATGTVKNIQYF
TRBV5-1	.	TRBJ1-1	.	TGCGCCAGCAGCTTAGAACGGCCGAACACTGAAGCTTTCTTT	CASSLERPNTEAFF
TRBV27	.	TRBJ1-5	.	TGTGCCAGCGCTCGTCGGGCGAATCAGCCCCAGCATTTT	CASARRANQPQHF
TRBV4-1	.	TRBJ1-2	.	TGCGCCAGCAGCCAAGATCGGGGTATCTATGGCTACACCTTC	CASSQDRGIYGYTF
TRBV7-2	.	TRBJ2-3	once	TGTGCCAGCAGCTCCGGGTCCGGCACAGATACGCAGTATTTT	CASSSGSGTDTQYF
TRBV19	TRBD1	TRBJ1-2	.	TGTGCCAGTAGTCCTCCGGGACAGCGTTCGAATGGCTACACCTTC	CASSPPGQRSNGYTF
TRBV29-1	.	TRBJ2-6	.	TGCAGCGTTGAAAACTTAACAGGGTCTGGGGCCAACGTCCTGACTTTC	CSVENLTGSGANVLTF
TRBV7-9	TRBD1	TRBJ1-2	once	TGTGCCAGCAGCGCCGTAACAGGGGACTATGGCTACACCTTC	CASSAVTGDYGYTF
TRBV6-5	.	TRBJ2-7	.	TGTGCCAGCAGTTACTCTATGGGAAGCGACTACGAGCAGTACTTC	CASSYSMGSDYEQYF
TRBV10-3	.	TRBJ2-5	.	TGTGCCGCCTGCATGGGGGGCGCCGAGACCCAGTACTTC	CAACMGGAETQYF
TRBV7-9	TRBD1	TRBJ2-7	.	TGTGCCAGCAGCCCCCTGACAGGGCTCTACGAGCAGTACTTC	CASSPLTGLYEQYF
TRBV5-6	TRBD1	TRBJ1-1	.	TGTGCCAGCAGCTTGGTGGGGGACAGTGAAGCTTTCTTT	CASSLVGDSEAFF
TRBV28	.	TRBJ2-3	.	TGTGCCAGCAGTTTAAGACAACTCTCAGGAACTAGCACAGATACGCAGTATTTT	CASSLRQLSGTSTDTQYF
TRBV13	TRBD2	TRBJ2-7	.	TGTGCCAGCAGCCTGGGACTAGGGGTCTACGAGCAGTACTTC	CASSLGLGVYEQYF
TRBV7-9	.	TRBJ1-1	few	TGTGCCAGCAGCCTAGCGTTAGGGCTGAACACTGAAGCTTTCTTT	CASSLALGLNTEAFF
TRBV29-1	TRBD1	TRBJ1-2	.	TGCAGCGTTTTCACCGGGACAGGGAGGACTCATGGCTACACCTTC	CSVFTGTGRTHGYTF
TRBV6-5	TRBD1	TRBJ2-2	.	TGTGCCAGCAGACCCGGGACAGGGATCACCGGGGAGCTGTTTTTT	CASRPGTGITGELFF
TRBV15	.	TRBJ1-1	once	TGTGCCACCAGCAGAGAGATCGAAACATATGATGAAGCTTTCTTT	CATSREIETYDEAFF
TRBV7-8	TRBD1	TRBJ2-7	.	TGTGCCAGCAGCTTACCAGGACAGGGGCAATTTAGAGTAGAGGAGCAGTACTTC	CASSLPGQGQFRVEEQYF
TRBV15	.	TRBJ2-7	.	TGTGCCACCAGCCAGGGGAGGGGGACAGCCTACGAGCAGTACTTC	CATSQGRGTAYEQYF
TRBV9	.	TRBJ2-7	.	TGTGCCAGCAGCTCCCCGGCCACTCCCTACGAGCAGTACTTC	CASSSPATPYEQYF
TRBV29-1	.	TRBJ1-4	.	TGCAGCGTTGCAATTGGGGCAGGGGAAAAACTGTTTTTT	CSVAIGAGEKLFF
TRBV4-3	.	TRBJ1-1	.	TGCGCCAGCAGCCAGGGGGACACTGAAGCTTTCTTT	CASSQGDTEAFF
TRBV7-9	TRBD1	TRBJ1-2	.	TGTGCCAGCAGACCCGGACAGGGGAACTATGGCTACACCTTC	CASRPGQGNYGYTF
TRBV27	TRBD1	TRBJ2-1	.	TGTGCCAGCAGTTTAGGGACAGGGGGCTTAGGCTCCTACAATGAGCAGTTCTTC	CASSLGTGGLGSYNEQFF
TRBV6-6	TRBD1	TRBJ1-5	.	TGTGCCAGCAGGGCCAGGGGGCCCAATCAGCCCCAGCATTTT	CASRARGPNQPQHF
TRBV29-1	TRBD1	TRBJ2-5	.	TGCAGCGTTGAAGATCCGACGAGACAGGGGGCGGGGGAGCAGTACTTC	CSVEDPTRQGAGEQYF